The clone carrying this T cell receptor beta chain came up a few times. The antigen is unknown. This entry belongs to a study of identical twins. Study-wide results and caveats: While abundant cord blood beta clonotypes carried fewer insertions, memory repertoires showed no such pattern.

Template switching added a universal primer binding site, and final cDNA carried unique molecular identifiers. One entry per CDR3 protein, called by TCRdb with MiXCR from the 5' RACE reads. The sample carries around 490,000 distinct CDR3 sequences, 13% to 15% recorded once. The V gene end was trimmed by 6 bases and the J gene end by 9 bases; junction bases not matched to a gene: 10. CDR3 size: 14 residues. Germline CDR1 SQVTM, CDR2 ANQGSEA. The same specimen was also included in a second study, on yellow fever vaccine responses in identical twins.

Source material: CD4+ T cells sorted from blood. This TCR derives from a woman aged 18-29 years in good health. This rearrangement joins TRBV29-1 to TRBJ2-7; 14 nucleotides align to TRBD2. Here the CDR3 reads CSVGGTSGSEGQYF. The CDR3 DNA sequence: TGCAGCGTCGGAGGGACTAGCGGGAGTGAGGGGCAGTACTTC.